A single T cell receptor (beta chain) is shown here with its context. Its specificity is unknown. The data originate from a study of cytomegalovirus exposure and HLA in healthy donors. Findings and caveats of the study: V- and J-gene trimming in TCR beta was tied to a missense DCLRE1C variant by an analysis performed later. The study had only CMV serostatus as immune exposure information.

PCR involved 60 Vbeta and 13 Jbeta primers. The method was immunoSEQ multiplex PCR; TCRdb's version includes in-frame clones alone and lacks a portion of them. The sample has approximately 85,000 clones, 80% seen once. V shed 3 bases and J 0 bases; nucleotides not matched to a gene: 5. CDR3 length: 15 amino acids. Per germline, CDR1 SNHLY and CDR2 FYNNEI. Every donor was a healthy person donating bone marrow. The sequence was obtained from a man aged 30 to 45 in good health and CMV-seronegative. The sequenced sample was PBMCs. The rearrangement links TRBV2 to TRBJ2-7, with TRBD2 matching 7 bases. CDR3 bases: TGTGCCAGCAGTGATTCCAGCGGGGCCTCCTACGAGCAGTACTTC. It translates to CASSDSSGASYEQYF. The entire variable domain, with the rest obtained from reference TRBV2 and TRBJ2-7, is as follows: EPEVTQTPSHQVTQMGQEVILRCVPISNHLYFYWYRQILGQKVEFLVSFYNNEISEKSEIFDDQFSVERPDGSNFTLKIRSTKLEDSAMYFCASSDSSGASYEQYFGPGTRLTVT.